The 29 T cell receptor beta chains below all came from one sample that was sequenced in a study of cytomegalovirus exposure and HLA in healthy donors. Clones were read by immunoSEQ multiplex PCR, and TCRdb kept only the in-frame ones, dropping some. The table includes 150,000 to 250,000 clones, 80% to 90% detected once. The specimen sequenced was PBMCs. The receptor set was obtained from a woman under 40 in good health and CMV-seropositive.

The rearrangement joins TRBV5-1 to TRBJ1-1; 9 nucleotides line up with TRBD1. Germline V gene data show CDR1 as SGHRS and CDR2 as YFSETQ. The CDR3 runs to 19 residues. Trimming removed 1 base from V and 3 bases from J; junction bases left unmatched: 16. CDR3 amino acids: CASSLRGIGGQGTDTEAFF. The CDR3 DNA follows: TGCGCCAGCAGCTTGCGGGGTATTGGCGGACAGGGGACGGACACTGAAGCTTTCTTT.

The CDR3 sequence: CASRRGNSYEQYF. The CDR3 DNA sequence: TGTGCCAGTAGAAGAGGAAACTCCTACGAGCAGTACTTC. The chain carries TRBV19 and TRBJ2-7; no reliable D call. Trimming took off 6 bases at V and 0 bases at J, with 9 bases between the two ends. Germline V gene lookup returns CDR1 LNHDA and CDR2 SQIVND (reference sequence). This CDR3 is built from 13 residues. The full variable domain, rest sourced from reference TRBV19 and TRBJ2-7, is DGGITQSPKYLFRKEGQNVTLSCEQNLNHDAMYWYRQDPGQGLRLIYYSQIVNDFQKGDIAEGYSVSREKKESFPLTVTSAQKNPTAFYLCASRRGNSYEQYFGPGTRLTVT.

This chain links TRBV2 with TRBJ1-1; 9 bases align to TRBD1. This CDR3 is 14 amino acids long. V gave up 7 bases and J gave up 5 bases; unmatched junction bases: 8. In germline, CDR1 is SNHLY, CDR2 FYNNEI. The CDR3 sequence is CASTEQGAVTEAFF. DNA for the CDR3: TGTGCCAGCACCGAACAGGGGGCGGTAACTGAAGCTTTCTTT.

The sample holds a few counts of this clone. This chain uses TRBV10-3 with TRBJ1-3, with D possibly being TRBD1 (6 bases). This CDR3 contains 14 residues. V lost 4 bases, J lost 4 bases, and 11 bases lay in between. Per germline, CDR1 ENHRY and CDR2 SYGVKD. The CDR3 nucleotides are TGTGCCATCAGTGTAACAGGGCAAGGAAACACCATATATTTT. Its protein is CAISVTGQGNTIYF.

The rearrangement uses TRBV28 and TRBJ1-5; no clear D gene. This CDR3 contains 12 residues. Germline CDR1 MDHEN, CDR2 SYDVKM. V lost 4 bases to trimming and J lost 3 bases, with 4 bases between them. The CDR3 DNA reads TGTGCCAGCAGTTGGCCCAATCAGCCCCAGCATTTT. Its translation is CASSWPNQPQHF.

The CDR3 region has the DNA TGTGCCAGCAAGATCCCGGGATCCGGGGAGCTGTTTTTT. Protein: CASKIPGSGELFF. This chain links TRBV6-1 with TRBJ2-2; D may be TRBD2 (5 bases). Trimming pared 7 bases from V and 6 bases from J, leaving 12 bases between. The length of the CDR3 is 13 residues. The V gene's germline CDR1 is MNHNS and CDR2 SASEGT.

The V and J genes are TRBV5-1 and TRBJ1-1, with D hard to call. V was trimmed by 2 bases and J by 6 bases, leaving 11 bases between them. Germline lookup yields CDR1 SGHRS and CDR2 YFSETQ. CDR3 length: 13 residues. The CDR3: CASSLVGSAEAFF. The CDR3, as DNA: TGCGCCAGCAGCTTAGTCGGAAGCGCTGAAGCTTTCTTT.

The V call is TRBV6-5, the J call TRBJ2-3; D is possibly TRBD1 (6 bases). Germline assignment: CDR1 MNHEY and CDR2 SVGAGI. V lost 6 bases and J lost 3, with 13 bases in between. CDR3 length: 14 residues. The DNA for the CDR3 is TGTGCCAGCAGGCGGACAGATAGAACAGATACGCAGTATTTT. It translates to CASRRTDRTDTQYF.

V usage is TRBV2 and J usage is TRBJ1-2, with 11 bases that match TRBD1. Losses at the gene ends were 10 bases for V and 4 bases for J; bases not matched to a gene: 5. The CDR3 sequence is 13 residues long. Germline CDR1 reads SNHLY; CDR2 reads FYNNEI. The CDR3 spells CATSGTGGYGYTF. The CDR3 nucleotides read TGTGCCACGTCCGGGACAGGGGGCTATGGCTACACCTTC.

The V and J genes are TRBV29-1 and TRBJ1-2; 7 bases align to TRBD1. The germline V gene encodes CDR1 SQVTM and CDR2 ANQGSEA. The CDR3 length is 13 residues. The V gene end was trimmed by 7 bases and the J gene end by 6 bases; junction bases not matched to a gene: 11. The CDR3, as DNA: TGCAGCGACACGGACAGGCCGTGGAATGGCTACACCTTC. Translating it yields CSDTDRPWNGYTF.

The chain uses TRBV30 and TRBJ1-2; D may be TRBD1 (5 bases). Trimming shortened V by 8 bases and J by 3 bases, and 10 bases separated the two germline ends. Germline V gene data show CDR1 as GTSNPN and CDR2 as SVGIG (reference sequence). The CDR3 consists of 11 residues. The CDR3 bases are TGTGCCGGGGGGAGGGACTATGGCTACACCTTC. As protein: CAGGRDYGYTF.

This chain joins TRBV27 and TRBJ2-3; D is perhaps TRBD2 (5 bases). The V end was cut by 6 bases, the J end by 0 bases, with 10 bases between. CDR1 and CDR2 from the germline V gene are MNHEY and SMNVEV (reference sequence). This CDR3 has 14 residues. In nucleotides, the CDR3 is TGTGCCAGCAGGTTACGGGGAAGCACAGATACGCAGTATTTT. It encodes CASRLRGSTDTQYF.

The chain is built from TRBV25-1 and TRBJ1-1, with 9 bases aligning to TRBD1. With V trimmed by 3 bases and J by 11 bases, 4 bases remained unmatched. Germline assignment: CDR1 MGHDK and CDR2 SYGVNS. This CDR3 region has 12 residues. The CDR3 nucleotides read TGTGCCAGCAGTGATGGGACAGGGTCGGCTTTCTTT. Amino acid sequence: CASSDGTGSAFF.

This clone came up once. V gene TRBV6-5 combines with J gene TRBJ2-6, with D perhaps TRBD1 (6 bases). The CDR3 totals 14 residues. Germline CDR1 reads MNHEY; CDR2 reads SVGAGI. The germline V and J ends were trimmed by 6 bases and 1 base, with 7 bases remaining between them. CDR3 sequence: CASRRGSGANVLTF. The CDR3 DNA reads as TGTGCCAGCAGGAGGGGGTCTGGGGCCAACGTCCTGACTTTC.

The chain has TRBV6-1 and TRBJ2-3; 9 bases match TRBD1. V lost 3 bases, J lost 2 bases, and 6 bases stayed unmatched. The germline V gene encodes CDR1 MNHNS and CDR2 SASEGT. This CDR3 is built from 16 residues. Here the CDR3 DNA reads TGTGCCAGCAGTGATGGACAGGGGTTATACACAGATACGCAGTATTTT. Its translation is CASSDGQGLYTDTQYF.

This chain connects TRBV10-3 to TRBJ2-7, with D possibly being TRBD2 (6 bases). In germline, CDR1 is ENHRY, CDR2 SYGVKD. Deletions cut 4 bases from V and 0 bases from J, with 7 bases between. The CDR3 runs 13 residues. CDR3 DNA: TGTGCCATCAGTGGGGACTTCTCCTACGAGCAGTACTTC. It encodes CAISGDFSYEQYF.

This chain connects TRBV4-2 to TRBJ2-1, with 8 bases fitting TRBD2. CDR3 length: 16 residues. V was clipped by 4 bases and J by 3 bases; unmatched bases: 8. Germline V gene sequence: CDR1 LGHNA, CDR2 YNFKEQ. CDR3 sequence: CASSRLLAADYNEQFF. CDR3 coding DNA: TGTGCCAGCAGCCGCTTACTAGCGGCTGACTACAATGAGCAGTTCTTC.

The sample holds one count of this clone. V gene TRBV18 combines with J gene TRBJ2-1; TRBD1 agrees at 9 bases. From germline, CDR1 is KGHSH and CDR2 LQKENI. The V gene end was trimmed by 6 bases and the J gene end by 5 bases; junction bases not matched to a gene: 8. CDR3 size: 15 residues. The CDR3 DNA reads TGTGCCAGCTCCCTCCGGGACAGGGACAACAATGAGCAGTTCTTC. Translating gives CASSLRDRDNNEQFF. Full variable domain (missing parts from reference TRBV18 and TRBJ2-1): NAGVMQNPRHLVRRRGQEARLRCSPMKGHSHVYWYRQLPEEGLKFMVYLQKENIIDESGMPKERFSAEFPKEGPSILRIQQVVRGDSAAYFCASSLRDRDNNEQFFGPGTRLTVL.

The chain links TRBV30 to TRBJ2-7; D might be TRBD1 (6 bases). The CDR3 is 15 amino acids. V was pared by 3 bases and J by 5 bases, with 20 bases between. Germline-derived CDR1 and CDR2 are GTSNPN and SVGIG (reference sequence). The CDR3 spells CAWSPRQVQSDEQYF. The CDR3 region has the DNA TGTGCCTGGAGCCCTCGACAGGTCCAAAGCGACGAGCAGTACTTC.

The CDR3 protein is CASSPYGVLTNTGELFF. In DNA, the CDR3 is TGTGCCAGCAGTCCCTACGGGGTACTTACGAACACCGGGGAGCTGTTTTTT. V usage is TRBV28 and J usage is TRBJ2-2; maybe TRBD2 (5 bases). V was shortened by 5 bases and J by 0 bases, with 16 bases between the two germline ends. CDR1 MDHEN and CDR2 SYDVKM come from the germline V gene. CDR3 length equals 17 residues.

The table lists this clone with a few counts. V is TRBV28 and J is TRBJ2-7; 7 bases align to TRBD2. The CDR3 loop spans 14 amino acids. The trim removed 2 bases at V and 6 bases at J, leaving 7 bases unmatched. Germline V CDR1 and CDR2: MDHEN, SYDVKM. CDR3 coding DNA: TGTGCCAGCAGTTTAATTTCAGCGGGGAGCGAGCAGTACTTC. Protein sequence: CASSLISAGSEQYF.

The rearrangement joins TRBV2 to TRBJ1-5; tentatively, D is TRBD1 (6 bases). This CDR3 spans 17 amino acids. CDR1 is SNHLY and CDR2 is FYNNEI in the germline V gene. The germline V and J ends were trimmed by 6 bases and 0 bases, with 18 bases remaining between them. The DNA of the CDR3 is TGTGCCAGCAGGGACTGGACAGAAGATTATAGCAATCAGCCCCAGCATTTT. Its translation is CASRDWTEDYSNQPQHF.

The chain combines TRBV5-1 with TRBJ2-2; a possible D gene is TRBD1 (5 bases). The CDR3 runs to 15 residues. Trimming pared 4 bases from V and 6 bases from J, leaving 16 bases between. Germline CDR1 and CDR2: SGHRS and YFSETQ. The CDR3 bases are TGCGCCAGCAGCCCAGGGTCGTTGGTCGCCGGGGAGCTGTTTTTT. Its protein is CASSPGSLVAGELFF.

The rearrangement uses TRBV27 and TRBJ2-1; D not resolved. CDR3 length equals 13 residues. V gave up 5 bases and J gave up 0 bases, with 5 bases separating them. Germline CDR1 and CDR2: MNHEY and SMNVEV (reference sequence). The CDR3 region has the DNA TGTGCCAGCAGTCGTCCCTCCTACAATGAGCAGTTCTTC. Amino acid sequence: CASSRPSYNEQFF.

The rearrangement uses TRBV7-8 and TRBJ1-4; D is ambiguous. Germline CDR1 and CDR2: SGHVS and FQNEAQ. The CDR3 contains 17 residues. Trimming took off 5 bases at V and 0 bases at J, with 16 bases between the two ends. The CDR3 nucleotides read TGTGCCAGCAGCGAAGGCAGGATAATCACAACTAATGAAAAACTGTTTTTT. This encodes CASSEGRIITTNEKLFF.

V usage is TRBV7-3 and J usage is TRBJ2-2, with TRBD2 matching 10 bases. Germline assignment: CDR1 SGHTA and CDR2 FQGTGA. Germline trimming cut 2 bases from V and 4 bases from J; bases unmatched to any gene: 4. The CDR3 runs 16 residues. The CDR3 DNA reads TGTGCCAGCAGCTTATTACGGACTAGCGGCACCGGGGAGCTGTTTTTT. It encodes CASSLLRTSGTGELFF.

The chain has TRBV7-9 and TRBJ1-2, with a tentative D call TRBD1 (5 bases). Trimming took 2 bases from V and 5 from J, leaving 12 bases between them. Germline V gene lookup returns CDR1 SEHNR and CDR2 FQNEAQ (reference sequence). This CDR3 is 14 amino acids long. CDR3 sequence reads: CASSLNGGSYGYTF. CDR3 bases: TGTGCCAGCAGCTTAAATGGGGGGAGTTATGGCTACACCTTC.

This sequence joins TRBV6-5 and TRBJ2-6; D uncertain. The CDR3 length is 12 residues. Trimming removed 4 bases at V and 11 bases at J, with 9 bases between. Germline V gives CDR1 MNHEY, CDR2 SVGAGI. The CDR3 is CASSLSTDVLTF. CDR3 bases: TGTGCCAGCAGTTTATCCACGGACGTCCTGACTTTC.

This chain joins TRBV6-6 and TRBJ2-1; no reliable D call. The germline V gene has CDR1 MNHNY and CDR2 SVGAGI (reference sequence). This CDR3 contains 16 residues. The V and J ends lost 0 bases and 6 bases respectively, with 15 bases between them. CDR3 in amino acids: CASSYSMGPRSNEQFF. CDR3 coding DNA: TGTGCCAGCAGTTACTCGATGGGCCCCCGGTCCAATGAGCAGTTCTTC.